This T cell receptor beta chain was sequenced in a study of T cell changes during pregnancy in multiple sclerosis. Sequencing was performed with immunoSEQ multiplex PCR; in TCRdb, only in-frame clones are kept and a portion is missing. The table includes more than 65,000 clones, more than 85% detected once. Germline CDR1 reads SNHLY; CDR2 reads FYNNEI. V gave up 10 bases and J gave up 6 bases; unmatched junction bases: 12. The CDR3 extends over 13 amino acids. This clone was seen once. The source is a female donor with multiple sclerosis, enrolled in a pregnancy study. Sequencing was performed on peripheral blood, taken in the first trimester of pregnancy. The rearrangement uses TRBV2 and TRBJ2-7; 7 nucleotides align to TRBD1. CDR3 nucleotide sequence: TGTGCCACCGTGACAGGGAACGTTGGCGAGCAGTACTTC. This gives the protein CATVTGNVGEQYF.